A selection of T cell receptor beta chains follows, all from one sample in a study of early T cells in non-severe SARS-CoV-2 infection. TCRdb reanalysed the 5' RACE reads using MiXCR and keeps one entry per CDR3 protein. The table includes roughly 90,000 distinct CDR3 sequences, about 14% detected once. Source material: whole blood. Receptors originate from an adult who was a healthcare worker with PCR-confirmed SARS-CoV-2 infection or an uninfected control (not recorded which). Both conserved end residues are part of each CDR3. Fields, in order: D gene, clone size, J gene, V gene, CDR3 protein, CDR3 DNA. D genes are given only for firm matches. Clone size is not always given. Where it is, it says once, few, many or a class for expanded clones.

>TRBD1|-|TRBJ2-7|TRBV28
CASRSGTGGSYEQYF
TGTGCCAGCAGATCCGGGACAGGGGGGTCCTACGAGCAGTACTTC
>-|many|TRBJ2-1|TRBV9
CASSVIGSYNEQFF
TGTGCCAGCAGCGTAATTGGTAGTTACAATGAGCAGTTCTTC
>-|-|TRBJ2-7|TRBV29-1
CSVAAASNEQYF
TGCAGCGTTGCGGCGGCGAGCAACGAGCAGTACTTC
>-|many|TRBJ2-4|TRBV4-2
CASSRSRQPEGHIQYF
TGTGCCAGCAGCCGATCACGACAGCCAGAGGGTCACATTCAGTACTTC
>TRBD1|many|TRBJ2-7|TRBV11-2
CASSPLTGVFEQYF
TGTGCCAGCAGCCCCTTAACAGGGGTTTTCGAGCAGTACTTC
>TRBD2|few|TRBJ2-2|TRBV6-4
CASSDPARGENTGELFF
TGTGCCAGCAGTGACCCGGCCCGGGGGGAAAACACCGGGGAGCTGTTTTTT
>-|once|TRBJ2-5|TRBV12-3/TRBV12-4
CASSLNLGETQYF
TGTGCCAGCAGTCTCAACCTGGGAGAGACCCAGTACTTC
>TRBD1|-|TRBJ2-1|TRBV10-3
CAISPGQGYGEQFF
TGTGCCATCAGTCCGGGACAGGGATACGGAGAGCAGTTCTTC
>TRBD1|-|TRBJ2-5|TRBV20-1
CSAPGTGAWTQYF
TGCAGTGCACCTGGGACAGGCGCCTGGACCCAGTACTTC
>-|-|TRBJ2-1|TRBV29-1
CSGGNEQFF
TGCAGCGGGGGCAATGAGCAGTTCTTC
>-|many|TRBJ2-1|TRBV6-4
CASSDEELGEQFF
TGTGCCAGCAGTGACGAGGAGTTGGGGGAGCAGTTCTTC
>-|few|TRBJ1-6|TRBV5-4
CASSLLQQGQGSPLHF
TGTGCCAGCAGCTTGCTCCAGCAGGGGCAAGGTTCACCCCTCCACTTT
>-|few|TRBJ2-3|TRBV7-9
CASSGGGSYTDTQYF
TGTGCCAGCAGCGGTGGGGGGAGCTACACAGATACGCAGTATTTT
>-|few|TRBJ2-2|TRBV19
CASSMRSWGLSTGELFF
TGTGCCAGTAGTATGCGCTCTTGGGGGCTTAGCACCGGGGAGCTGTTTTTT
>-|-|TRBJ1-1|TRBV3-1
CASRGGGQNTEAFF
TGTGCCAGCAGAGGTGGAGGGCAAAACACTGAAGCTTTCTTT
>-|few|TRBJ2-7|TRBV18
CASSPGWGSYEQYF
TGTGCCAGCTCACCGGGTTGGGGTTCCTACGAGCAGTACTTC
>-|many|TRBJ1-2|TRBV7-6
CASSLPEGLYTF
TGTGCCAGCAGCTTGCCAGAAGGGCTCTACACCTTC
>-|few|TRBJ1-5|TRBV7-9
CASSSAGQGKQPQHF
TGTGCCAGCAGCTCCGCCGGGCAGGGAAAGCAGCCCCAGCATTTT
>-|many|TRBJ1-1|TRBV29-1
CSVGEGLGTEAFF
TGCAGCGTTGGTGAGGGCTTGGGGACTGAAGCTTTCTTT
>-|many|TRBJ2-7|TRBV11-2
CASSLEFGDSYEQYF
TGTGCCAGCAGCTTAGAATTCGGTGACTCCTACGAGCAGTACTTC
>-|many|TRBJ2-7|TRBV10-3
CAISDQGRRLYEQYF
TGTGCCATCAGTGATCAGGGCAGGAGACTATACGAGCAGTACTTC
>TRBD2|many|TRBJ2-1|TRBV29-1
CSAMTSGGYNEQFF
TGCAGCGCTATGACTAGCGGGGGGTACAATGAGCAGTTCTTC
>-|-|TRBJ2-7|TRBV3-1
CASSQGPGEDEQYF
TGTGCCAGCAGCCAAGGCCCAGGGGAGGACGAGCAGTACTTC
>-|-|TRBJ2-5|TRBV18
CASSPAPGVQETQYF
TGTGCCAGCTCACCAGCACCCGGGGTCCAAGAGACCCAGTACTTC
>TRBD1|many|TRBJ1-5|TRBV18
CASSPPSGTGAQPQHF
TGTGCCAGCTCACCACCGTCAGGGACAGGGGCCCAGCCCCAGCATTTT
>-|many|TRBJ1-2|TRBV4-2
CASSQSTGNYGYTF
TGTGCCAGCAGCCAGTCTACAGGAAACTATGGCTACACCTTC
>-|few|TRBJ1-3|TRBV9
CASSRANGYSGNTIYF
TGTGCCAGCAGCCGAGCCAATGGCTACTCTGGAAACACCATATATTTT
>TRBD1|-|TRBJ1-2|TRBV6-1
CASSSGTGFPYGYTF
TGTGCCAGCAGTTCCGGGACAGGGTTTCCCTATGGCTACACCTTC
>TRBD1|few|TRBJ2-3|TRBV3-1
CASSHVQGASTDTQYF
TGTGCCAGCAGCCATGTCCAGGGGGCTAGCACAGATACGCAGTATTTT
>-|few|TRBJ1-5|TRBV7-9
CASSHSSQPQHF
TGTGCCAGCAGCCATAGTTCCCAGCCCCAGCATTTT
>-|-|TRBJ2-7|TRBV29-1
CSVVTGQQYF
TGCAGCGTTGTAACGGGACAGCAGTACTTC
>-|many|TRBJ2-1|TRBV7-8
CASSLPRADEQFF
TGTGCCAGCAGCTTACCCAGGGCGGATGAGCAGTTCTTC
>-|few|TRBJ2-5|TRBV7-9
CASSLGPPPTDTQYF
TGTGCCAGCAGCTTAGGTCCTCCGCCTACGGATACCCAGTACTTC
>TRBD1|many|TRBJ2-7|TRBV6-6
CASRSGTGEYEQYF
TGTGCCAGCAGATCCGGGACAGGGGAGTACGAGCAGTACTTC
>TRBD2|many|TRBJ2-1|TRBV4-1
CASSQEGLAGLEQFF
TGCGCCAGCAGCCAGGAGGGACTAGCGGGGCTTGAGCAGTTCTTC
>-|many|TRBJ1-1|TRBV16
CASSQSRPAEAFF
TGTGCCAGCAGCCAATCTCGTCCCGCGGAAGCTTTCTTT
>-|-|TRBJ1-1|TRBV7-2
CASSPYEVNTEAFF
TGTGCCAGCAGCCCCTATGAGGTGAACACTGAAGCTTTCTTT
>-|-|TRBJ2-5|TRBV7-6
CASSLETLETQYF
TGTGCCAGCAGCTTGGAAACATTAGAGACCCAGTACTTC
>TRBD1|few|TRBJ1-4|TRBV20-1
CSARRQGAWRVVTNEKLFF
TGCAGTGCCCGGAGACAGGGGGCTTGGAGGGTGGTAACTAATGAAAAACTGTTTTTT
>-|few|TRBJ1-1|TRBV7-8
CASSFSRGDTEAFF
TGTGCCAGCAGCTTTTCCAGGGGCGACACTGAAGCTTTCTTT
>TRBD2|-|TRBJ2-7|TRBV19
CASSIYGGGSSEQYF
TGTGCCAGTAGTATTTATGGCGGGGGGTCTTCCGAGCAGTACTTC